The 32 T cell receptor beta chains below were found in one sample sequenced in a study of shared clonotypes between healthy human individuals. Here immunoSEQ multiplex PCR was the method, and the copy in TCRdb shows in-frame clones only, minus some. The sample has roughly 2,000,000 clones, about 95% seen once; the top ten hold under 1.5%. CD8 cells classed as naive were CD45RO-negative and positively selected for CCR7, excluding terminally differentiated effector memory CD45RA+ cells. Sequences were obtained from naive CD8+ T cells sorted from blood. These receptors came from a man younger than 35 in good health.

The chain has TRBV29-1 and TRBJ2-5, with D possibly TRBD2 on 6 matching bases. The end of the DNA is better explained by TRBJ2-7, so the J call may be wrong. The CDR3 is 11 residues long. Looked up from germline, CDR1 is SQVTM and CDR2 is ANQGSEA. CDR3 DNA sequence: TGCAGCGTTGATGAGGGACTCGAGCAGTACTTC. Translation gives CSVDEGLEQYF.

The rearrangement uses TRBV7-8 and TRBJ2-7; tentatively, D is TRBD2 (7 bases). The V end lost 4 bases, the J end lost 1 base, and 20 bases lay between the germline ends. CDR3 length: 17 residues. Per the germline V gene, CDR1 is SGHVS and CDR2 is FQNEAQ. Written as DNA, the CDR3 is TGTGCCAGCAGCTCACCCGCTGGGCGGGGGCATTCCTACGAGCAGTACTTC. This encodes CASSSPAGRGHSYEQYF. Full variable domain (rest looked up from reference TRBV7-8 and TRBJ2-7): GAGVSQSPRYKVAKRGQDVALRCDPISGHVSLFWYQQALGQGPEFLTYFQNEAQLDKSGLPSDRFFAERPEGSVSTLKIQRTQQEDSAVYLCASSSPAGRGHSYEQYFGPGTRLTVT.

This chain joins TRBV10-3 and TRBJ1-5; D remains unclear. The V gene's germline CDR1 is ENHRY and CDR2 SYGVKD. Trimming cost V 10 bases and J 2 bases, with 12 bases left between them. This CDR3 has 13 residues. As DNA, the CDR3 is TGTGCCACCGGACCCCTGGGCAATCAGCCCCAGCATTTT. Translated: CATGPLGNQPQHF.

The chain couples TRBV5-8 to TRBJ1-6; the D gene is possibly TRBD1 (5 bases). The CDR3 is made up of 15 amino acids. Trimming stripped 4 bases from V and 8 bases from J, with 16 bases between. CDR1 is SGHTS and CDR2 is YDEGEE in the germline V gene. The DNA of the CDR3 is TGTGCCAGCAGCCCGGAGCAGGGCCGGGATTCACCCCTCCACTTT. This encodes CASSPEQGRDSPLHF.

The chain joins TRBV2 to TRBJ2-7; D may be TRBD2 (5 bases). Germline assignment: CDR1 SNHLY and CDR2 FYNNEI. V was clipped by 3 bases and J by 6 bases, with 9 bases between them. This CDR3 has 12 residues. CDR3 in DNA: TGTGCCAGCAGTGACCGCCGGGGCGAGCAGTACTTC. It is translated as CASSDRRGEQYF. The complete variable domain, with remaining parts taken from reference TRBV2 and TRBJ2-7, reads EPEVTQTPSHQVTQMGQEVILRCVPISNHLYFYWYRQILGQKVEFLVSFYNNEISEKSEIFDDQFSVERPDGSNFTLKIRSTKLEDSAMYFCASSDRRGEQYFGPGTRLTVT.

This rearrangement joins TRBV4-3 to TRBJ1-2; possibly TRBD1 for D (5 bases). This CDR3 is 14 amino acids long. CDR1 is LGHNA and CDR2 is YSLEER in the germline V gene. V was clipped by 2 bases and J by 8 bases, with 15 bases between them. CDR3 amino acids: CASSQSGGDGGYTF. In DNA form, the CDR3 reads TGCGCCAGCAGCCAATCTGGAGGGGATGGCGGCTACACCTTC.

The chain uses TRBV7-3 and TRBJ2-7; D possibly corresponds to TRBD2 (5 bases). CDR1 and CDR2 from the germline V gene are SGHTA and FQGTGA. CDR3 length: 15 amino acids. V was clipped by 5 bases and J by 6 bases, with 20 bases between them. CDR3 sequence reads: CASSPGGGEVGEQYF. The CDR3, as DNA: TGTGCCAGCAGCCCCGGTGGAGGAGAGGTTGGCGAGCAGTACTTC.

The gene calls are TRBV19 and TRBJ2-6; D is unclear. Trimming took off 5 bases at V and 0 bases at J, with 11 bases between the two ends. Germline V lookup: CDR1 LNHDA, CDR2 SQIVND (reference sequence). This CDR3 has 16 residues. The CDR3 spells CASSFSGYSGANVLTF. The CDR3 DNA follows: TGTGCCAGTAGTTTCTCGGGCTACTCTGGGGCCAACGTCCTGACTTTC.

J is TRBJ2-2 and V is TRBV2, with 9 bases fitting TRBD1. There are 15 residues in the CDR3. Germline CDR1 is SNHLY and CDR2 is FYNNEI. V shed 11 bases, J shed 6 bases, and the junction held 13 bases outside the gene matches. CDR3 in amino acids: CALTSRTGVAGELFF. CDR3 coding DNA: TGTGCCCTAACGTCCCGGACAGGGGTCGCCGGGGAGCTGTTTTTT.

The J gene is TRBJ2-7, the V gene TRBV5-6, with 11 bases that match TRBD2. Germline CDR1 and CDR2: SGHDT and YYEEEE. This CDR3 has 16 residues. Trimming removed 3 bases from V and 3 bases from J; junction bases left unmatched: 8. CDR3 in DNA: TGTGCCAGCAGCTGGACGATGGGACTAGCGGACTACGAGCAGTACTTC. Translated, it gives CASSWTMGLADYEQYF.

With respect to this clone: Other nucleotide sequences from this sample produce the same CDR3. The chain links TRBV6-6 to TRBJ1-1, with a weak D call TRBD1 (5 bases). The CDR3 is 14 residues long. Germline assignment: CDR1 MNHNY and CDR2 SVGAGI (reference sequence). Trimming shortened V by 2 bases and J by 1 base, and 8 bases separated the two germline ends. CDR3 residues: CASSYGGENTEAFF. The CDR3 DNA is TGTGCCAGCAGTTACGGGGGGGAGAACACTGAAGCTTTCTTT.

The chain couples TRBV13 to TRBJ2-5, with D possibly called TRBD1 or TRBD2 (5 bases each). V was clipped by 5 bases and J by 5 bases, with 15 bases between them. The CDR3 covers 14 residues. Per germline, CDR1 PRHDT and CDR2 FYEKMQ (reference sequence). The CDR3 spells CASSQALWGETQYF. The CDR3 DNA sequence: TGTGCCAGCAGCCAGGCCCTTTGGGGGGAGACCCAGTACTTC.

This chain connects TRBV15 to TRBJ1-2, with TRBD1 as a possible D gene (5 bases). The CDR3 covers 17 residues. CDR1 is LNHNV and CDR2 is YYDKDF in the germline V gene (reference sequence). V was trimmed by 0 bases and J by 1 base, leaving 15 bases between them. The CDR3 is CATSRDEGGDLNYGYTF. The CDR3 DNA follows: TGTGCCACCAGCAGAGATGAAGGAGGGGACCTTAACTATGGCTACACCTTC.

This chain links TRBV7-2 with TRBJ2-7; D gene unclear. Germline V gene lookup returns CDR1 SGHTA and CDR2 FQGNSA. CDR3 length: 12 amino acids. V dropped 1 base and J dropped 4 bases, with 5 bases sitting between them. In nucleotides, the CDR3 is TGTGCCAGCAGCTTAGGGCGGTACGAGCAGTACTTC. As protein: CASSLGRYEQYF.

V is TRBV30 and J is TRBJ2-1; a possible D gene is TRBD2 (5 bases). CDR1 is GTSNPN and CDR2 is SVGIG in the germline V gene (reference sequence). V shed 7 bases and J shed 1 base, with 11 bases lying between them. This CDR3 is 13 amino acids long. CDR3 loop: CASDWGSYNEQFF. The CDR3 nucleotides are TGTGCCTCGGACTGGGGATCCTACAATGAGCAGTTCTTC.

This chain uses TRBV11-2 with TRBJ2-5; 10 nucleotides agree with TRBD2. The CDR3 contains 17 residues. Looked up from germline, CDR1 is SGHAT and CDR2 is FQNNGV. V lost 4 bases, J lost 3 bases, and 11 bases stayed unmatched. The CDR3 DNA follows: TGTGCCAGCAGCTCCCCGAGGGCTAGCGGGGGAAAAGAGACCCAGTACTTC. Translated: CASSSPRASGGKETQYF.

This chain uses TRBV5-6 with TRBJ1-1; D unresolved. V was trimmed by 2 bases and J by 2 bases, leaving 10 bases between them. Germline CDR1 and CDR2: SGHDT and YYEEEE. CDR3 size: 14 residues. CDR3 sequence (DNA): TGTGCCAGCAGCTTCTTTGGGGAAAACACTGAAGCTTTCTTT. It specifies CASSFFGENTEAFF.

The gene calls are TRBV29-1 and TRBJ2-7; TRBD1 agrees at 7 bases. The CDR3 sequence is 15 residues long. The trim removed 1 base at V and 2 bases at J, leaving 8 bases unmatched. Germline V gives CDR1 SQVTM, CDR2 ANQGSEA. The DNA for the CDR3 is TGCAGCGTTGAAGGGACAGGAGGTAGGGCCTACGAGCAGTACTTC. It translates to CSVEGTGGRAYEQYF.

CDR3 sequence: CASSYSHDEQFF. DNA of the CDR3: TGTGCCAGCAGTTACTCACATGATGAGCAGTTCTTC. This chain connects TRBV6-5 to TRBJ2-1; no clear D. CDR1 and CDR2 from the germline V gene are MNHEY and SVGAGI. Trimming removed 0 bases at V and 8 bases at J, with 5 bases between. The CDR3 length is 12 residues.

The V gene is TRBV11-2, the J gene TRBJ2-7, with 7 bases that match TRBD1. Per germline, CDR1 SGHAT and CDR2 FQNNGV. The CDR3 totals 15 residues. The V gene end was trimmed by 4 bases and the J gene end by 4 bases; junction bases not matched to a gene: 10. CDR3 sequence reads: CASSSADRVEYEQYF. The CDR3 DNA reads as TGTGCCAGCAGCTCAGCCGACAGGGTGGAATACGAGCAGTACTTC.

The chain couples TRBV11-2 to TRBJ1-1; possible D gene TRBD1, 6 bases. The germline V gene has CDR1 SGHAT and CDR2 FQNNGV. The V gene lost 6 bases and the J gene lost 5 bases, with 10 bases spanning the gap. The CDR3 has 12 amino acids. CDR3 DNA: TGTGCCAGCAGACATACAGGGACTGAAGCTTTCTTT. Protein sequence: CASRHTGTEAFF.

The chain has TRBV4-1 and TRBJ1-6; D gene uncertain. V was pared by 0 bases and J by 9 bases, with 9 bases between. CDR3 size: 14 residues. Germline CDR1 and CDR2: MGHRA and YSYEKL. The CDR3, as DNA: TGCGCCAGCAGCCAAGAAAAAGTTCGTTCACCCCTCCACTTT. This gives the protein CASSQEKVRSPLHF.

The chain has TRBV4-3 and TRBJ2-1; tentative D call: TRBD2 (6 bases). Looked up from germline, CDR1 is LGHNA and CDR2 is YSLEER. Trimming pared 2 bases from V and 2 bases from J, leaving 10 bases between. This CDR3 region has 15 residues. CDR3 DNA: TGCGCCAGCAGCCAAACCGGGAGCCCCTACAATGAGCAGTTCTTC. Translated, it gives CASSQTGSPYNEQFF.

The chain uses TRBV7-3 and TRBJ2-4; no clear D gene. The CDR3 spans 13 residues. Trimming took 5 bases from V and 4 from J, leaving 9 bases between them. CDR1 and CDR2 from the germline V gene are SGHTA and FQGTGA. The CDR3 DNA is TGTGCCAGCAGCAGTGACGAGAAAAACATTCAGTACTTC. Translation: CASSSDEKNIQYF.

This clone was seen only once. This chain links TRBV11-2 with TRBJ2-1, with 8 bases identical to TRBD2. The J segment lost 8 bases and the V segment lost 6 bases, leaving 9 bases of the junction unmatched. Germline CDR1 SGHAT, CDR2 FQNNGV. CDR3 length equals 14 residues. In DNA, the CDR3 is TGTGCCAGCAGACCAAGCGGGAGTCCGGATGAGCAGTTCTTC. Protein: CASRPSGSPDEQFF.

The chain links TRBV15 to TRBJ2-2, with D possibly matching TRBD2 (5 bases). This CDR3 has 20 amino acids. V lost 1 base, J lost 2 bases, and 23 bases lay in between. The germline V gene has CDR1 LNHNV and CDR2 YYDKDF (reference sequence). Written as DNA, the CDR3 is TGTGCCACCAGCAGAGGGACGGCTGACTATGCGGGTGAAAACACCGGGGAGCTGTTTTTT. It encodes CATSRGTADYAGENTGELFF.

The CDR3 DNA reads TGTGCCACGGCTGCGGCCCTATACAATTACGAGCAGTACTTC. It specifies CATAAALYNYEQYF. This chain joins TRBV27 and TRBJ2-7, with unresolved D. V lost 10 bases, J lost 4 bases, and 20 bases lay in between. There are 14 residues in the CDR3. Germline assignment: CDR1 MNHEY and CDR2 SMNVEV (reference sequence).

This chain connects TRBV6-5 to TRBJ1-2, with a possible D match to TRBD1 (5 bases). CDR1 and CDR2 from the germline V gene are MNHEY and SVGAGI. V lost 4 bases, J lost 4 bases, and 13 bases lay in between. This CDR3 spans 14 amino acids. CDR3 bases: TGTGCCAGCAGTTCAGACGTGCAGGGCTATGGCTACACCTTC. It specifies CASSSDVQGYGYTF.

J is TRBJ1-5 and V is TRBV7-9; D gene uncertain. This CDR3 spans 13 amino acids. Germline V gene sequence: CDR1 SEHNR, CDR2 FQNEAQ (reference sequence). Deletions cut 6 bases from V and 1 base from J, with 7 bases between. The CDR3: CASSGESNQPQHF. CDR3 DNA sequence: TGTGCCAGCAGTGGGGAAAGCAATCAGCCCCAGCATTTT.

The chain is built from TRBV19 and TRBJ1-1; TRBD1 is a possible D gene (5 bases). There are 14 residues in the CDR3. Germline V gene lookup returns CDR1 LNHDA and CDR2 SQIVND (reference sequence). V gave up 3 bases and J gave up 1 base, with 9 bases separating them. The CDR3 DNA reads as TGTGCCAGTAGTATTTGGGGCCAGAACACTGAAGCTTTCTTT. This codes for CASSIWGQNTEAFF.

Here the CDR3 reads CASSFSRTYEQYF. DNA for the CDR3: TGTGCCAGCAGCTTCTCACGTACCTACGAGCAGTACTTC. The genes are TRBV7-8 and TRBJ2-7; D remains unclear. The CDR3 runs 13 residues. CDR1 is SGHVS and CDR2 is FQNEAQ in the germline V gene. V gave up 3 bases and J gave up 2 bases, with 8 bases separating them.

CDR3 bases: TGTGCCAGCAGTTTAGTTAGCGGGAGTTTCACCGGGGAGCTGTTTTTT. It specifies CASSLVSGSFTGELFF. The V call is TRBV27, the J call TRBJ2-2; 9 nucleotides line up with TRBD2. Germline values: CDR1 MNHEY, CDR2 SMNVEV (reference sequence). The V gene end was trimmed by 2 bases and the J gene end by 4 bases; junction bases not matched to a gene: 5. The CDR3 runs to 16 residues.